A selection of T cell receptor beta chains follows, all from one sample in a study of long-term antiretroviral therapy in people with HIV. The method was immunoSEQ multiplex PCR; TCRdb's version includes in-frame clones alone and lacks a portion of them. In the table there are approximately 24,000 clones, about 90% of which are singletons. The sequencing here drew on unsorted PBMCs, taken about 4.5 years after starting antiretroviral therapy. All receptors come from a young man with HIV. The CDR3 runs from the conserved cysteine through the conserved F or W. D genes are given only for firm matches. Size is omitted from some rows. Given values are once, few, many or a class for expanded clones.

CASSLDPGSQPQHF	TGTGCCAGCAGCTTAGATCCGGGGAGTCAGCCCCAGCATTTT	TRBJ1-5	-	-	TRBV7-2
CASSSTRGLRETQYF	TGCGCCAGCAGCTCCACTCGGGGGCTACGGGAGACCCAGTACTTC	TRBJ2-5	-	-	TRBV5-1
CASSLSGQGGHEQYF	TGTGCCAGCAGCTTAAGCGGACAGGGGGGCCACGAGCAGTACTTC	TRBJ2-7	TRBD1	-	TRBV7-9
CASSSNRGLTEAFF	TGTGCCAGCAGCTCTAACAGGGGTCTCACTGAAGCTTTCTTT	TRBJ1-1	TRBD1	-	TRBV11-1
CASRRTGVSQETQYF	TGTGCCAGCAGAAGAACAGGGGTCTCCCAAGAGACCCAGTACTTC	TRBJ2-5	TRBD1	-	TRBV6-4
CASSPVAGSNQPQHF	TGTGCCAGCAGTCCCGTAGCAGGTAGCAATCAGCCCCAGCATTTT	TRBJ1-5	-	-	TRBV28
CASSPLDTAEGPQHF	TGTGCCAGCAGCCCCCTGGACACGGCCGAGGGGCCCCAGCATTTT	TRBJ1-5	-	-	TRBV6-6
CASSPSGTGGYEQYF	TGCGCCAGCAGTCCTTCGGGGACAGGGGGTTACGAGCAGTACTTC	TRBJ2-7	TRBD1	-	TRBV4-3
CASSPDRLRPNYGYTF	TGCGCCAGCAGCCCAGACAGGTTAAGGCCCAACTATGGCTACACCTTC	TRBJ1-2	-	-	TRBV5-1
CASGERPSYEQYF	TGTGCCAGCGGGGAGCGGCCCTCCTACGAGCAGTACTTC	TRBJ2-7	-	few	TRBV19
CASSTGATDTQYF	TGTGCCAGCAGTACCGGGGCAACAGATACGCAGTATTTT	TRBJ2-3	-	-	TRBV27
CAIREPGTRGNTIYF	TGTGCCATCAGGGAGCCCGGGACCCGTGGAAACACCATATATTTT	TRBJ1-3	-	-	TRBV10-3
CASSVGREGEKLFF	TGTGCCAGCAGTGTCGGCAGGGAAGGGGAAAAACTGTTTTTT	TRBJ1-4	-	-	TRBV2
CASSFGGAWDGYTF	TGTGCCAGCAGCTTCGGGGGCGCCTGGGATGGCTACACCTTC	TRBJ1-2	-	-	TRBV13
CASYGRGYGYTF	TGTGCCAGTTATGGTCGTGGCTATGGCTACACCTTC	TRBJ1-2	-	-	TRBV19
CASSKGTVAGQYF	TGTGCCAGCAGCAAAGGCACGGTCGCCGGGCAGTACTTC	TRBJ2-7	-	-	TRBV21-1
CASGGGGDYEQYF	TGTGCCAGCGGAGGGGGAGGGGACTACGAGCAGTACTTC	TRBJ2-7	-	once	TRBV9
CASIRVAGAYTGELFF	TGTGCCAGCATCCGAGTGGCGGGGGCTTACACCGGGGAGCTGTTTTTT	TRBJ2-2	-	-	TRBV7-2
CASSWITGGIGEQYF	TGTGCCAGCAGCTGGATCACGGGGGGAATTGGCGAGCAGTACTTC	TRBJ2-7	TRBD2	-	TRBV11-2
CASSEAGGVGGYTF	TGTGCCAGCAGTGAAGCGGGAGGGGTGGGTGGCTACACCTTC	TRBJ1-2	-	-	TRBV2